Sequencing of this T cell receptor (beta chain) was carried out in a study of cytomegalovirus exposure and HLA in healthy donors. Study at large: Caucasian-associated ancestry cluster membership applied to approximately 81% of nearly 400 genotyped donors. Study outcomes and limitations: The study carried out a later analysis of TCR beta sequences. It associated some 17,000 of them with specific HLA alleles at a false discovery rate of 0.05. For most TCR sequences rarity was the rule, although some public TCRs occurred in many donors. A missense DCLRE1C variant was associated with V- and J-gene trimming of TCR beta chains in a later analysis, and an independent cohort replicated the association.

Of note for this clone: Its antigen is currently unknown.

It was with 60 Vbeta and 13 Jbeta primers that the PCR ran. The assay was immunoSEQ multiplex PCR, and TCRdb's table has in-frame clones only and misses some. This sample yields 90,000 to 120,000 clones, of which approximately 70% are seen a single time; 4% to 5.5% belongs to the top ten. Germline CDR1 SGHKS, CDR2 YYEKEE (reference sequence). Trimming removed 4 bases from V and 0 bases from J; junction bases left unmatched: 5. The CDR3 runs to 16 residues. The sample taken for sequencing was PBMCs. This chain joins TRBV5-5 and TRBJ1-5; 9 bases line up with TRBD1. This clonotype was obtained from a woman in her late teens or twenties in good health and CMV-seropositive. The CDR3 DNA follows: TGTGCCAGCAGCACGGACAGGGGATATAGCAATCAGCCCCAGCATTTT. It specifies CASSTDRGYSNQPQHF.